The 3 T cell receptor beta chains below were found in one sample sequenced in a study of T cell changes during pregnancy in multiple sclerosis. Sequencing used immunoSEQ multiplex PCR; TCRdb keeps in-frame clones, though not all of them. This table holds about 79,000 clones, just over 90% found once. This sample comprised CD4+ T cells from peripheral blood mononuclear cells, obtained in the second trimester of pregnancy. Source of these receptors: a female donor with multiple sclerosis, enrolled in a pregnancy study.

This clone came up once. The DNA for the CDR3 is TGCGCCAGCAGCTTCCGTAGTCCCTCTAGCGGGGGACGCACAGATACGCAGTATTTT. This sequence encodes CASSFRSPSSGGRTDTQYF. The rearrangement joins TRBV5-1 to TRBJ2-3; 10 bases align to TRBD2. CDR3 size: 19 residues. Germline lookup yields CDR1 SGHRS and CDR2 YFSETQ. Germline trimming cut 2 bases from V and 1 base from J; bases unmatched to any gene: 13.

The chain combines TRBV5-4 with TRBJ2-2, with 8 bases that match TRBD2. This CDR3 spans 16 amino acids. The germline gives CDR1 SGHNT, CDR2 YYREEE (reference sequence). V lost 5 bases, J lost 3 bases, and 9 bases stayed unmatched. The CDR3 protein is CASSLLRGGHTGELFF. The CDR3 region has the DNA TGTGCCAGCAGTTTGCTACGGGGGGGCCACACCGGGGAGCTGTTTTTT. The whole variable domain, remainder taken from reference TRBV5-4 and TRBJ2-2, is ETGVTQSPTHLIKTRGQQVTLRCSSQSGHNTVSWYQQALGQGPQFIFQYYREEENGRGNFPPRFSGLQFPNYSSELNVNALELDDSALYLCASSLLRGGHTGELFFGEGSRLTVL.

CDR3 region: CASSSRTGMNTEAFF. Written as DNA, the CDR3 is TGTGCCAGCAGCTCCCGGACAGGCATGAACACTGAAGCTTTCTTT. The chain joins TRBV5-4 to TRBJ1-1; the match to TRBD1 covers 7 bases. This CDR3 contains 15 residues. J gave up 0 bases and V 3 bases, and 5 bases lay outside the gene matches. Germline V CDR1 and CDR2: SGHNT, YYREEE (reference sequence).